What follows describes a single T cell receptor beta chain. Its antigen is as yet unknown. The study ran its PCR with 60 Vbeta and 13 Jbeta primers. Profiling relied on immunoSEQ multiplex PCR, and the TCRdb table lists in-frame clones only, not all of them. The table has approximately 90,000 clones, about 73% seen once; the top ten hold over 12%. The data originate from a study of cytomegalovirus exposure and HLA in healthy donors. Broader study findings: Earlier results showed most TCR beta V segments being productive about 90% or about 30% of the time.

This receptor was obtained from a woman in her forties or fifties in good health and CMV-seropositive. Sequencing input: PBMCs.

The CDR3 spells CASSLTAQDSGGETQYF. In DNA form, the CDR3 reads TGTGCCAGCAGCTTAACAGCGCAGGACAGCGGGGGAGAGACCCAGTACTTC. The chain recombines TRBV7-6 with TRBJ2-5; the match to TRBD2 covers 8 bases. The germline V gene encodes CDR1 SGHVS and CDR2 FNYEAQ. V lost 2 bases, J lost 4 bases, and 12 bases stayed unmatched. The CDR3 spans 17 residues.